One and the same sample provided the 16 T cell receptor beta chains below, sequenced in a study of cytomegalovirus exposure and HLA in healthy donors. Primers: 60 Vbeta forward and 13 Jbeta reverse. The assay was immunoSEQ multiplex PCR, and TCRdb's table has in-frame clones only and misses some. The table includes some 35,000 clones, 53% detected once. Sequencing was performed on PBMCs. The receptors shown here come from a woman in her thirties or forties in good health and CMV-seropositive.

CDR3 nucleotides: TGCGCCAGCAGCCCCGGGACATCTGGGGCCAACGTCCTGACTTTC. It translates to CASSPGTSGANVLTF. V gene TRBV5-1 combines with J gene TRBJ2-6, with D perhaps matching TRBD1 (6 bases). From germline, CDR1 is SGHRS and CDR2 YFSETQ. V gave up 4 bases and J gave up 1 base, with 9 bases separating them. The CDR3 is 15 amino acids.

In its sample, this clone was seen a few times. The V and J genes are TRBV15 and TRBJ2-5, with D unresolved. Germline V gene lookup returns CDR1 LNHNV and CDR2 YYDKDF (reference sequence). This CDR3 has 15 amino acids. Trimming stripped 0 bases from V and 3 bases from J, with 11 bases between. CDR3 region: CATSRDLSSEETQYF. The CDR3 coding sequence is TGTGCCACCAGCAGAGATTTAAGCAGCGAAGAGACCCAGTACTTC.

This clone was counted only a few times. V and J are TRBV6-1 and TRBJ1-1, with 7 bases matching TRBD1. The length of the CDR3 is 14 residues. Germline V gene sequence: CDR1 MNHNS, CDR2 SASEGT. The junction had 7 bases not matched to a gene; V was cut back by 4 bases and J by 5 bases. The CDR3 is CASSVADRATEAFF. The CDR3 DNA reads as TGTGCCAGCAGTGTGGCTGACAGGGCGACTGAAGCTTTCTTT.

The gene calls are TRBV18 and TRBJ1-1, with 7 bases fitting TRBD1. Looked up from germline, CDR1 is KGHSH and CDR2 is LQKENI. The trim removed 4 bases at V and 4 bases at J, leaving 9 bases unmatched. This CDR3 contains 15 residues. CDR3 coding DNA: TGTGCCAGCTCACAACAGGGGTTGGGGGGCACTGAAGCTTTCTTT. This codes for CASSQQGLGGTEAFF.

The gene calls are TRBV21-1 and TRBJ1-5. TRBV21-1 constitutes a pseudogene. This CDR3 has 14 amino acids. The CDR3 loop is CASSNGQRDQPQHF. The CDR3 coding sequence is TGTGCCAGCAGCAACGGTCAGAGGGATCAGCCCCAGCATTTT.

CDR3 DNA: TGTGCCAGCAGCTCGCCACTAGCGGGGGCTCGCACAGATACGCAGTATTTT. It specifies CASSSPLAGARTDTQYF. This chain links TRBV7-9 with TRBJ2-3, with 11 nucleotides matching TRBD2. The germline V gene has CDR1 SEHNR and CDR2 FQNEAQ (reference sequence). The J segment lost 1 base and the V segment lost 4 bases, leaving 7 bases of the junction unmatched. This CDR3 has 17 amino acids.

This clone is categorized as medium-sized. The rearrangement uses TRBV5-4 and TRBJ2-3; TRBD2 aligns across 11 bases. The CDR3 is 15 residues long. Per germline, CDR1 SGHNT and CDR2 YYREEE (reference sequence). Unmatched junction bases numbered 0, after V lost 2 bases and J lost 1 base. The CDR3 region is CASSLLAGGTDTQYF. The CDR3 nucleotides are TGTGCCAGCAGCTTACTAGCGGGGGGCACAGATACGCAGTATTTT.

The chain joins TRBV2 to TRBJ1-5; D unresolved. The CDR3 loop spans 14 amino acids. Germline values: CDR1 SNHLY, CDR2 FYNNEI. The ends were cut back, 6 bases at V and 9 bases at J, with 18 bases in the middle. The CDR3 DNA reads TGTGCCAGCAGGGGCGCCGAGTTAAGTAGGCCCCAGCATTTT. The encoded protein is CASRGAELSRPQHF.

This sequence joins TRBV5-1 and TRBJ2-7; no clear D gene. Germline CDR1 is SGHRS and CDR2 is YFSETQ. CDR3 length equals 11 residues. The germline V and J ends were trimmed by 1 base and 5 bases, with 4 bases remaining between them. CDR3 protein: CASSLINEQYF. The CDR3 bases are TGCGCCAGCAGCTTGATTAACGAGCAGTACTTC.

In this sample, this clone turned up a few times. The chain employs TRBV7-2 and TRBJ1-6; D is undetermined. Germline-derived CDR1 and CDR2 are SGHTA and FQGNSA. The length of the CDR3 is 14 residues. V lost 1 base, J lost 10 bases, and 11 bases lay in between. The CDR3 region is CASSLGRKGSPLHF. The CDR3 DNA reads as TGTGCCAGCAGCTTAGGGAGGAAGGGATCACCCCTCCACTTT.

The V and J genes are TRBV5-1 and TRBJ1-3; no clear D. Trimming shortened V by 0 bases and J by 1 base, and 5 bases separated the two germline ends. Germline lookup yields CDR1 SGHRS and CDR2 YFSETQ. The CDR3 runs 14 residues. The CDR3: CASSLGLSGNTIYF. CDR3 coding DNA: TGCGCCAGCAGCTTGGGTCTATCTGGAAACACCATATATTTT.

This clone was detected a few times. The rearrangement uses TRBV21-1 and TRBJ1-1; TRBD1 is the table's D call and was not checked against the DNA. TRBV21-1 constitutes a pseudogene. This CDR3 comprises 17 residues. The CDR3, as DNA: TGTGCCAGCAGCAAATTAACTCTGACAGTCATGAACACTGAAGCTTTCTTT. This sequence encodes CASSKLTLTVMNTEAFF.

Relative to its sample, this clone is medium-sized. V is TRBV6-1 and J is TRBJ2-7; 9 bases align to TRBD1. Trimming cost V 9 bases and J 0 bases; bases outside gene matches: 9. Germline CDR1 and CDR2: MNHNS and SASEGT. This CDR3 is 15 amino acids long. In DNA, the CDR3 is TGTGCCAGTATATATGAGACAGGGGGCTCCTACGAGCAGTACTTC. It codes for CASIYETGGSYEQYF.

V is TRBV15 and J is TRBJ2-7, with TRBD2 matching 8 bases. Germline CDR1 reads LNHNV; CDR2 reads YYDKDF (reference sequence). The CDR3 runs to 15 residues. Losses at the gene ends were 0 bases for V and 4 bases for J; bases not matched to a gene: 5. CDR3 bases: TGTGCCACCAGCAGAGATGGGGGACTAGTGTACGAGCAGTACTTC. It yields the protein CATSRDGGLVYEQYF.

V usage is TRBV15 and J usage is TRBJ2-1; D might be TRBD1 (6 bases). The germline gives CDR1 LNHNV, CDR2 YYDKDF (reference sequence). V shed 0 bases and J shed 6 bases, with 12 bases lying between them. CDR3 size: 15 residues. CDR3 sequence reads: CATSRDPGHSNEQFF. As DNA, the CDR3 is TGTGCCACCAGCAGAGATCCGGGACACAGCAATGAGCAGTTCTTC.

V is TRBV7-9 and J is TRBJ1-6; 8 nucleotides agree with TRBD1. Germline V lookup: CDR1 SEHNR, CDR2 FQNEAQ (reference sequence). This CDR3 is built from 15 residues. V gave up 5 bases and J gave up 5 bases; unmatched junction bases: 5. CDR3 coding DNA: TGTGCCAGCAGCGGACAGGGATCCGATAATTCACCCCTCCACTTT. Protein sequence: CASSGQGSDNSPLHF.